What follows describes a single TCR beta chain. The antigen is unknown. The source of the sample is a study of cytomegalovirus exposure and HLA in healthy donors. Study outcomes and limitations: Later analysis found that TCR beta chains associated with HLA were more clonally expanded than other, equally common chains. There was a cluster of highly shared sequence variants that was likely a sequencing artifact.

13 Jbeta primers and 60 Vbeta primers were used for the PCR. Assay: immunoSEQ multiplex PCR; the TCRdb copy retains only in-frame clones and omits some. This sample has 37,000 or so clones, with 75% to 85% found just once. Likely unrecorded immune exposures existed in these nominally healthy donors. Sequencing was performed on PBMCs. This TCR derives from a woman aged 40 to 50 in good health and CMV-seronegative.

CDR3 protein: CASSYLLQGNTEAFF. In DNA, the CDR3 is TGTGCCAGCAGCTACCTGCTACAGGGTAACACTGAAGCTTTCTTT. The chain uses TRBV7-2 and TRBJ1-1; TRBD1 might be the D (6 bases). CDR1 SGHTA and CDR2 FQGNSA come from the germline V gene. CDR3 size: 15 residues. The V and J ends lost 4 bases and 2 bases respectively, with 14 bases between them.